The next 13 T cell receptor beta chains were all read from a single sample in a study of early T cells in non-severe SARS-CoV-2 infection listed by TCRdb under 2021. The method behind the library was 5' RACE. The reads were generated on a NextSeq 500. TCRdb reprocessed the public reads (quality trimming at Q25 with fastp, clone calling with MiXCR) and kept in-frame beta chains. When rows share a CDR3 protein, they turn into one entry using the most common DNA and genes. For this sample there are 20,000 to 25,000 distinct CDR3 sequences; less than 5.5% appear just once. The ten largest clones take up about 10% of the sample. Sequencing was done on a sample of whole blood. The receptor set was obtained from an adult who was a healthcare worker with PCR-confirmed SARS-CoV-2 infection or an uninfected control (not recorded which).

This clonotype was detected many times. The genes are TRBV14 and TRBJ2-7; a weak D match, TRBD2 (6 bases). Germline loops: CDR1 SGHDN, CDR2 FVKESK. The germline V and J ends were trimmed by 0 bases and 3 bases, with 12 bases remaining between them. The CDR3 runs 15 residues. The CDR3 coding sequence is TGTGCCAGCAGCCAAGATTCGGAGGGTCACTACGAGCAGTACGTC. It codes for CASSQDSEGHYEQYV.

This clonotype was found many times. V and J are TRBV15 and TRBJ2-3; 10 bases agree with TRBD2. Trimming removed 1 base from V and 4 bases from J; junction bases left unmatched: 11. The CDR3 runs to 18 residues. Germline values: CDR1 LNHNV, CDR2 YYDKDF (reference sequence). The CDR3 nucleotides are TGTGCCACCAGCAGAGCTTCCCTCTCTAGCGGGAGCGCAGATACGCAGTATTTT. As protein: CATSRASLSSGSADTQYF. Full variable domain (remainder filled in from reference TRBV15 and TRBJ2-3): DAMVIQNPRYQVTQFGKPVTLSCSQTLNHNVMYWYQQKSSQAPKLLFHYYDKDFNNEADTPDNFQSRRPNTSFCFLDIRSPGLGDTAMYLCATSRASLSSGSADTQYFGPGTRLTVL.

This clonotype has a count of ten or more. V and J are TRBV6-5 and TRBJ2-1; perhaps TRBD2 as D (5 bases). CDR3 length equals 17 residues. Trimming cost V 6 bases and J 0 bases, with 18 bases left between them. Germline V gives CDR1 MNHEY, CDR2 SVGAGI. The CDR3: CASSPTSGRSSYNEQFF. CDR3 DNA sequence: TGTGCCAGCAGCCCCACCAGCGGAAGGAGCTCCTACAATGAGCAGTTCTTC.

This clonotype was detected ten times or more. The chain recombines TRBV29-1 with TRBJ2-1; D is unresolved. V lost 4 bases and J 0 bases, leaving 10 bases between the germline ends. The CDR3 length is 14 residues. Germline loops: CDR1 SQVTM, CDR2 ANQGSEA. The CDR3 DNA is TGCAGCGTTGGCCCAGTCAGCTCCTACAATGAGCAGTTCTTC. It codes for CSVGPVSSYNEQFF.

The rearrangement joins TRBV24-1 to TRBJ1-2; 9 positions agree with TRBD1. Germline CDR1 and CDR2: KGHDR and SFDVKD. The CDR3 consists of 13 residues. The V gene end was trimmed by 12 bases and the J gene end by 8 bases; junction bases not matched to a gene: 12. The CDR3 protein is CAASRGQGEGYTF. CDR3 in DNA: TGTGCCGCGTCCCGGGGACAGGGTGAAGGCTACACCTTC.

Many counts were recorded for this clonotype. V usage is TRBV5-6 and J usage is TRBJ2-1; the match to TRBD2 covers 7 bases. Germline V CDR1 and CDR2: SGHDT, YYEEEE. This CDR3 has 18 residues. The trim removed 0 bases at V and 2 bases at J, leaving 11 bases unmatched. The CDR3 DNA reads as TGTGCCAGCAGCTTGGTTTTTCGGGGGGTAGCGGCCTACAATGAGCAGTTCTTC. Its translation: CASSLVFRGVAAYNEQFF.

This clonotype appeared a few times. The V call is TRBV9, the J call TRBJ2-1; TRBD1 is a possible D gene (6 bases). CDR3 length: 14 amino acids. Germline V gene lookup returns CDR1 SGDLS and CDR2 YYNGEE. Trimming took 2 bases from V and 7 from J, leaving 13 bases between them. The DNA for the CDR3 is TGTGCCAGCAGCGTCGGACAGTTTGGAAATGAGCAGTTCTTC. This encodes CASSVGQFGNEQFF.

The table lists this clonotype with many counts. The chain combines TRBV29-1 with TRBJ2-6; perhaps TRBD1 as D (6 bases). V lost 6 bases, J lost 1 base, and 10 bases lay in between. The germline V gene has CDR1 SQVTM and CDR2 ANQGSEA. This CDR3 is built from 14 residues. The CDR3 nucleotides read TGCAGCGTCGGCACAGGGTCTGGGGCCAACGTCCTGACTTTC. This encodes CSVGTGSGANVLTF.

Ten or more counts support this clonotype. The rearrangement uses TRBV7-8 and TRBJ2-7; tentatively, D is TRBD1 or TRBD2 (6 bases each). V lost 5 bases to trimming and J lost 6 bases, with 11 bases between them. The CDR3 runs to 12 residues. The germline gives CDR1 SGHVS, CDR2 FQNEAQ. The DNA for the CDR3 is TGTGCCAGCAGCGGAGGGGGGCGCGAGCAGTACTTC. This translates into CASSGGGREQYF.

As for this clonotype: A much larger clone lies one base from this, so it may be a read error. The chain is built from TRBV14 and TRBJ2-3, with no clear D. The CDR3 sequence is 14 residues long. Per germline, CDR1 SGHDN and CDR2 FVKESK. CDR3 DNA sequence: TGTGCCAGCAACCAAGATGACTCCCGGGATACGCAGTATTTT. This sequence encodes CASNQDDSRDTQYF.

The rearrangement joins TRBV7-9 to TRBJ2-5; TRBD1 agrees at 8 bases. Germline V gives CDR1 SEHNR, CDR2 FQNEAQ (reference sequence). The CDR3 loop spans 15 amino acids. Germline trimming cut 5 bases from V and 1 base from J; bases unmatched to any gene: 6. The CDR3 here is CASSPGQGLQETQYF. CDR3 DNA: TGTGCCAGCAGCCCAGGACAGGGCCTCCAAGAGACCCAGTACTTC.

This clonotype was observed at least ten times. The chain links TRBV10-2 to TRBJ1-2; no clear D gene. This CDR3 has 12 amino acids. Looked up from germline, CDR1 is WSHSY and CDR2 is SAAADI. V was shortened by 8 bases and J by 2 bases, with 9 bases between the two germline ends. The CDR3 coding sequence is TGCGCCAGCGTGACGGACAACTATGGCTACACCTTC. The encoded protein is CASVTDNYGYTF.

This clonotype has ten or more counts. The chain couples TRBV19 to TRBJ2-6; tentatively, D is TRBD2 (6 bases). There are 15 residues in the CDR3. Germline CDR1 and CDR2: LNHDA and SQIVND (reference sequence). V lost 3 bases to trimming and J lost 1 base, with 7 bases between them. This chain's CDR3 is CASSIGGSGANVLTF. CDR3 bases: TGTGCCAGTAGTATTGGAGGGTCTGGGGCCAACGTCCTGACTTTC.